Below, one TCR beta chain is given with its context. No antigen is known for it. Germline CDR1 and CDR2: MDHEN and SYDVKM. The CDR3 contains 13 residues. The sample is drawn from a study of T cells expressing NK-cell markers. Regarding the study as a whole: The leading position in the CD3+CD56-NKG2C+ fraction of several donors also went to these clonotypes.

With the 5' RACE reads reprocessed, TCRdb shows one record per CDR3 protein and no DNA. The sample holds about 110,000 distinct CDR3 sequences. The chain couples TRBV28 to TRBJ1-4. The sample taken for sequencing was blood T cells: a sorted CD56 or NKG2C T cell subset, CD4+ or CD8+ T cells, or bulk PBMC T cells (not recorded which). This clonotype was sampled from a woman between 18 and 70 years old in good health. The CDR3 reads CASKVAGNGKLFF.